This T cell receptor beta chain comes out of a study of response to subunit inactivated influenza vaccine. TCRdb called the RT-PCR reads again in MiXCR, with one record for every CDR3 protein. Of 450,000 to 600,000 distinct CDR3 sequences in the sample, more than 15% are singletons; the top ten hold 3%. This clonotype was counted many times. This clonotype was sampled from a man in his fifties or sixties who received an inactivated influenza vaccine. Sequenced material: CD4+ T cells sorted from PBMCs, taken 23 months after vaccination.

The DNA of the CDR3 is TGTGCCAGTGGGCCCGGCACAGGGGTAATGAATGAGCAGTTCTTC. This sequence encodes CASGPGTGVMNEQFF. The rearrangement links TRBV12-3 or TRBV12-4 to TRBJ2-1; 7 bases match TRBD1. After removal of 9 bases from V and 7 bases from J, the junction contained 15 bases not matched to a gene. The CDR3 totals 15 residues.